The sequence of this TCR beta chain was determined in a study of CD8 T cells in ankylosing spondylitis. TCRdb reanalysed the 5' RACE reads using MiXCR and keeps one entry per CDR3 protein. The sample yields 300,000 to 400,000 distinct CDR3 sequences, 11% seen once. The CDR3 has 14 residues. Trimming removed 0 bases from V and 7 bases from J, with 11 bases in between. Germline V gene data show CDR1 as SGHRS and CDR2 as YFSETQ. This clonotype has at least ten counts. V usage is TRBV5-1 and J usage is TRBJ2-1, with D hard to call. The receptor was derived from a female donor with ankylosing spondylitis or in good health (not recorded which). Source material: blood, either unsorted or a sorted T cell fraction (not recorded which). The CDR3 loop is CASSLETWGNEQFF. The CDR3 DNA follows: TGCGCCAGCAGCTTGGAAACCTGGGGAAATGAGCAGTTCTTC.